The 9 T cell receptor beta chains below all came from one sample that was sequenced in a study of blood T cell repertoires in COVID-19. Assay used: immunoSEQ multiplex PCR; TCRdb lists only in-frame clones, some missing. This table holds 190,000 or so clones, about 88% found once. The sequenced material came from peripheral blood. The receptors stem from a woman in her twenties or thirties with active or convalescent COVID-19.

The chain uses TRBV11-2 and TRBJ1-4, with 7 bases identical to TRBD1. The CDR3 has 15 residues. J lost 8 bases, V lost 5 bases, and 11 bases had no gene match. Germline V gene lookup returns CDR1 SGHAT and CDR2 FQNNGV. CDR3 nucleotide sequence: TGTGCCAGCAGCGCGACCAGGGGGATCTCGGAAAAACTGTTTTTT. Its protein is CASSATRGISEKLFF. Looking up the rest from reference TRBV11-2 and TRBJ1-4 gives the full variable domain: EAGVAQSPRYKIIEKRQSVAFWCNPISGHATLYWYQQILGQGPKLLIQFQNNGVVDDSQLPKDRFSAERLKGVDSTLKIQPAKLEDSAVYLCASSATRGISEKLFFGSGTQLSVL.

This clone was picked up one time. The chain employs TRBV15 and TRBJ2-2; D unresolved. Germline CDR1 is LNHNV and CDR2 is YYDKDF (reference sequence). The CDR3 length is 13 residues. Deletions cut 4 bases from V and 6 bases from J, with 9 bases between. The CDR3 coding sequence is TGTGCCACCAGCAACGCTGGGCCCGGGGAGCTGTTTTTT. Its translation is CATSNAGPGELFF.

The chain has TRBV19 and TRBJ2-1; D is unclear. The germline V and J ends were trimmed by 6 bases and 4 bases, with 13 bases remaining between them. Germline loops: CDR1 LNHDA, CDR2 SQIVND (reference sequence). The CDR3 length is 14 residues. Here the CDR3 DNA reads TGTGCCAGTAGCTCTAGTCGGAGATACAATGAGCAGTTCTTC. This translates into CASSSSRRYNEQFF.

The V call is TRBV6-6, the J call TRBJ2-7; D perhaps matches TRBD1 (6 bases). The CDR3 consists of 14 residues. Trimming removed 4 bases at V and 3 bases at J, with 13 bases between. In germline, CDR1 is MNHNY, CDR2 SVGAGI (reference sequence). The CDR3 is CASSSGTTLYEQYF. The CDR3 bases are TGTGCCAGCAGTTCCGGGACAACGCTCTACGAGCAGTACTTC.

This clone was counted a few times. This chain joins TRBV7-9 and TRBJ2-7; a possible D gene is TRBD2 (6 bases). Germline-derived CDR1 and CDR2 are SEHNR and FQNEAQ (reference sequence). Trimming removed 1 base at V and 3 bases at J, with 13 bases between. The CDR3 is 15 residues long. The CDR3 spells CASSLEQGSGYEQYF. The DNA for the CDR3 is TGTGCCAGCAGCTTAGAACAAGGTAGCGGCTACGAGCAGTACTTC.

The V call is TRBV28, the J call TRBJ1-4; D perhaps matches TRBD1 (5 bases). The germline CDR1 and CDR2 sequences are MDHEN and SYDVKM. The CDR3 is 15 amino acids. With 1 base removed from V and 8 bases from J, the gap between germline ends came to 14 bases. CDR3 protein: CASSLFPTGGEKLFF. In nucleotides, the CDR3 is TGTGCCAGCAGTTTATTCCCAACAGGAGGGGAAAAACTGTTTTTT.

The V call is TRBV25-1, the J call TRBJ1-1; perhaps TRBD1 as D (5 bases). This CDR3 comprises 13 residues. Per the germline V gene, CDR1 is MGHDK and CDR2 is SYGVNS. Trimming stripped 4 bases from V and 7 bases from J, with 13 bases between. The CDR3 loop is CASSASGGSEAFF. CDR3 coding DNA: TGTGCCAGCAGTGCCAGCGGGGGGAGTGAAGCTTTCTTT.

As for this clone: The identical CDR3 is also encoded by other nucleotide sequences in the sample. The chain couples TRBV10-1 to TRBJ1-3; tentative D call: TRBD1 (5 bases). Germline-derived CDR1 and CDR2 are WNHNN and SYGVQD (reference sequence). The CDR3 totals 15 residues. V was pared by 0 bases and J by 0 bases, with 6 bases between. CDR3 loop: CASSESGGSGNTIYF. The CDR3 coding sequence is TGCGCCAGCAGTGAGTCGGGGGGCTCTGGAAACACCATATATTTT.

The chain joins TRBV12-5 to TRBJ1-5, with D possibly TRBD1 on 5 matching bases. Looked up from germline, CDR1 is LGHNT and CDR2 is FRNRAP. The CDR3 length is 19 residues. V lost 0 bases to trimming and J lost 4 bases, with 22 bases between them. The CDR3 DNA is TGTGCTAGTGGTTTGGTATGGAACTACGTGACAGATTCTAATCAGCCCCAGCATTTT. Translation: CASGLVWNYVTDSNQPQHF.